One sample yielded the 21 T cell receptor beta chains listed below, sequenced in a study of shared clonotypes between healthy human individuals. Here immunoSEQ multiplex PCR was the method, and the copy in TCRdb shows in-frame clones only, minus some. Of millions of clones in the sample, 95% were seen once. Sequences were obtained from naive CD4+ T cells sorted from blood. Subset specified: CD45RA+ positively selected. These receptors were taken from a young man in good health.

On this clone itself: With a much larger clone just one base away, this may be a read error. The same CDR3 is also encoded by other DNA sequences in this sample. In DNA, the CDR3 is TGTGCCAGCAGTTCAGACGGTGCAACTAATGAAAAACTGTTTTTT. Translation gives CASSSDGATNEKLFF. This sequence joins TRBV11-2 and TRBJ1-4; D is uncertain. Germline V gene data show CDR1 as SGHAT and CDR2 as FQNNGV. The CDR3 runs 15 residues. V was clipped by 6 bases and J by 0 bases, with 11 bases between them.

This clone has only one observation. The chain couples TRBV9 to TRBJ1-1; no clear D gene. This CDR3 comprises 13 residues. Germline lookup yields CDR1 SGDLS and CDR2 YYNGEE. V shed 4 bases and J shed 1 base, with 8 bases lying between them. This CDR3 reads CASSPIGNTEAFF. DNA for the CDR3: TGTGCCAGCAGCCCCATAGGGAACACTGAAGCTTTCTTT.

V usage is TRBV6-6 and J usage is TRBJ2-4; D is ambiguous. Germline values: CDR1 MNHNY, CDR2 SVGAGI (reference sequence). Between the trimmed V and J ends, which lost 1 base and 4 bases, there was a span of 14 bases. The CDR3 has 16 amino acids. The CDR3 DNA sequence: TGTGCCAGCAGTTACTTAGTACGGACGCGTAAAAACATTCAGTACTTC. Protein sequence: CASSYLVRTRKNIQYF.

The chain couples TRBV28 to TRBJ1-1, with D possibly TRBD1 on 5 matching bases. V was shortened by 5 bases and J by 1 base, with 14 bases between the two germline ends. Looked up from germline, CDR1 is MDHEN and CDR2 is SYDVKM. The CDR3 extends over 15 amino acids. DNA of the CDR3: TGTGCCAGCAGTACCGCAGACAGAGAGAACACTGAAGCTTTCTTT. Translation gives CASSTADRENTEAFF.

V usage is TRBV5-6 and J usage is TRBJ2-6; no firm D call. V lost 2 bases, J lost 2 bases, and 8 bases lay in between. Germline V gene sequence: CDR1 SGHDT, CDR2 YYEEEE. The CDR3 is 15 residues long. The CDR3 DNA follows: TGTGCCAGCAGCTTTTGGTCAGCTGGGGCCAACGTCCTGACTTTC. Amino acid sequence: CASSFWSAGANVLTF.

J is TRBJ2-3 and V is TRBV28; D not resolved. The CDR3 spans 13 residues. V was trimmed by 3 bases and J by 2 bases, leaving 6 bases between them. From germline, CDR1 is MDHEN and CDR2 SYDVKM. The CDR3 DNA follows: TGTGCCAGCAGTTTCCCCGACACAGATACGCAGTATTTT. Translation: CASSFPDTDTQYF.

The chain links TRBV11-1 to TRBJ2-5, with 7 nucleotides matching TRBD2. J gave up 2 bases and V 5 bases, and 5 bases lay outside the gene matches. The germline gives CDR1 SGHAT, CDR2 FQDESV (reference sequence). CDR3 length: 14 amino acids. The CDR3 here is CASSKWGGQETQYF. The CDR3 bases are TGTGCCAGCAGCAAATGGGGGGGACAAGAGACCCAGTACTTC.

This clone was counted a single time. At the DNA level, this CDR3 is encoded by other sequences in the same sample as well. The chain recombines TRBV30 with TRBJ1-5, with D perhaps TRBD1 (5 bases). In germline, CDR1 is GTSNPN, CDR2 SVGIG (reference sequence). Trimming took off 3 bases at V and 4 bases at J, with 10 bases between the two ends. This CDR3 spans 13 amino acids. CDR3 in amino acids: CAWSVDTNQPQHF. CDR3 nucleotide sequence: TGTGCCTGGAGCGTGGACACAAATCAGCCCCAGCATTTT.

This chain links TRBV5-6 with TRBJ1-2; D is perhaps TRBD1 (6 bases). Germline values: CDR1 SGHDT, CDR2 YYEEEE. CDR3 size: 13 residues. V gave up 4 bases and J gave up 4 bases, with 11 bases separating them. CDR3 in DNA: TGTGCCAGCAGCATGGGGGGCGGCTATGGCTACACCTTC. Protein product: CASSMGGGYGYTF.

J is TRBJ2-1 and V is TRBV2; maybe TRBD2 (6 bases). The CDR3 is 13 amino acids. V was trimmed by 6 bases and J by 7 bases, leaving 13 bases between them. The V gene's germline CDR1 is SNHLY and CDR2 FYNNEI. The CDR3 nucleotides read TGTGCCAGCAGAGTCGCCGCGGGGAATGAGCAGTTCTTC. Residues: CASRVAAGNEQFF.

The V call is TRBV7-8, the J call TRBJ1-5; D is undetermined. CDR3 length: 13 amino acids. Germline assignment: CDR1 SGHVS and CDR2 FQNEAQ. Trimming shortened V by 4 bases and J by 2 bases, and 6 bases separated the two germline ends. CDR3 in amino acids: CASSYRGNQPQHF. The CDR3 DNA reads as TGTGCCAGCAGCTACCGCGGCAATCAGCCCCAGCATTTT. Filled out from reference TRBV7-8 and TRBJ1-5, the complete variable domain reads GAGVSQSPRYKVAKRGQDVALRCDPISGHVSLFWYQQALGQGPEFLTYFQNEAQLDKSGLPSDRFFAERPEGSVSTLKIQRTQQEDSAVYLCASSYRGNQPQHFGDGTRLSIL.

This clone has a single count. CDR3 residues: CASRASGGGAEQYF. CDR3 nucleotides: TGTGCCAGCAGGGCTAGCGGGGGTGGGGCGGAGCAGTACTTC. The genes are TRBV4-2 and TRBJ2-7; 10 positions agree with TRBD2. The germline V gene encodes CDR1 LGHNA and CDR2 YNFKEQ. V was clipped by 6 bases and J by 7 bases; unmatched bases: 9. This CDR3 comprises 14 residues.

This chain joins TRBV7-2 and TRBJ2-1; D perhaps matches TRBD2 (6 bases). The CDR3 contains 18 residues. The V and J ends lost 1 base and 0 bases respectively, with 16 bases between them. Germline V gene sequence: CDR1 SGHTA, CDR2 FQGNSA. As DNA, the CDR3 is TGTGCCAGCAGCTTAGTAACTGGCGGGAAAAGCTCCTACAATGAGCAGTTCTTC. Translated: CASSLVTGGKSSYNEQFF. Using reference TRBV7-2 and TRBJ2-1 for the parts outside the CDR3, the full variable domain is GAGVSQSPSNKVTEKGKDVELRCDPISGHTALYWYRQSLGQGLEFLIYFQGNSAPDKSGLPSDRFSAERTGGSVSTLTIQRTQQEDSAVYLCASSLVTGGKSSYNEQFFGPGTRLTVL.

In the case of this clone: Other DNA sequences from this sample encode an identical CDR3 as well. The CDR3 spells CASSLAGTANTEAFF. DNA of the CDR3: TGTGCCAGCAGCTTGGCCGGGACAGCGAACACTGAAGCTTTCTTT. J is TRBJ1-1 and V is TRBV5-6; TRBD1 matches at 7 bases. The V gene's germline CDR1 is SGHDT and CDR2 YYEEEE. After removal of 0 bases from V and 1 base from J, the junction contained 3 bases not matched to a gene. This CDR3 has 15 amino acids.

Only one count was recorded for this clone. The chain recombines TRBV6-5 with TRBJ2-7; TRBD1 matches at 7 bases. The CDR3 runs 14 residues. Germline V gene data show CDR1 as MNHEY and CDR2 as SVGAGI. V shed 4 bases and J 5 bases; nucleotides not matched to a gene: 8. CDR3 region: CASSSRQGSNEQYF. CDR3 sequence (DNA): TGTGCCAGCAGTTCAAGACAGGGTTCAAACGAGCAGTACTTC.

The J gene is TRBJ2-7, the V gene TRBV29-1, with 8 bases aligning to TRBD1. Germline CDR1 SQVTM, CDR2 ANQGSEA. CDR3 length: 14 residues. J was trimmed by 0 bases and V by 4 bases; bases with no gene match: 5. In nucleotides, the CDR3 is TGCAGCGTTGCATCCGGACAGGGCTCCTACGAGCAGTACTTC. This encodes CSVASGQGSYEQYF.

About this clone itself: This may be a read error, as it is one base from a much larger clone. Additional DNA sequences in this sample encode the identical CDR3. This chain connects TRBV11-1 to TRBJ2-5; D uncertain. CDR1 SGHAT and CDR2 FQDESV come from the germline V gene (reference sequence). Trimming removed 1 base at V and 4 bases at J, with 1 base between. This CDR3 is 11 amino acids long. The CDR3 DNA is TGTGCCAGCAGCTTAGGAGAGACCCAGTACTTC. This translates into CASSLGETQYF.

Comments on this clone: At the DNA level, this CDR3 is encoded by other sequences in the same sample as well. The rearrangement links TRBV5-4 to TRBJ2-5; 9 bases are a match to TRBD2. V lost 0 bases to trimming and J lost 5 bases; unmatched junction nucleotides: 8. Germline lookup yields CDR1 SGHNT and CDR2 YYREEE (reference sequence). The CDR3 is 16 amino acids. Written as DNA, the CDR3 is TGTGCCAGCAGCTTGGCCAAGGCCAGCGGGAGGGAGACCCAGTACTTC. This sequence encodes CASSLAKASGRETQYF.

This chain joins TRBV5-1 and TRBJ1-2; a possible D gene is TRBD1 (6 bases). Trimming shortened V by 5 bases and J by 1 base, and 12 bases separated the two germline ends. From germline, CDR1 is SGHRS and CDR2 YFSETQ. CDR3 length equals 14 residues. CDR3: CASSSGTSNYGYTF. The CDR3 DNA reads as TGCGCCAGCAGTTCCGGGACAAGTAACTATGGCTACACCTTC.

V and J are TRBV6-5 and TRBJ2-7; 8 nucleotides agree with TRBD2. Germline CDR1 is MNHEY and CDR2 is SVGAGI. This CDR3 has 16 residues. V shed 0 bases and J 0 bases; nucleotides not matched to a gene: 4. The CDR3 loop reads CASSYSEAGVSYEQYF. The CDR3 region has the DNA TGTGCCAGCAGTTACTCGGAAGCGGGGGTCTCCTACGAGCAGTACTTC.

The genes are TRBV6-5 and TRBJ2-5, with 10 bases fitting TRBD1. V shed 6 bases and J 4 bases; nucleotides not matched to a gene: 8. Germline values: CDR1 MNHEY, CDR2 SVGAGI. The CDR3 is 15 residues long. In DNA form, the CDR3 reads TGTGCCAGCAGGGGCCGGGACAGGGGACGAGAGACCCAGTACTTC. It yields the protein CASRGRDRGRETQYF.